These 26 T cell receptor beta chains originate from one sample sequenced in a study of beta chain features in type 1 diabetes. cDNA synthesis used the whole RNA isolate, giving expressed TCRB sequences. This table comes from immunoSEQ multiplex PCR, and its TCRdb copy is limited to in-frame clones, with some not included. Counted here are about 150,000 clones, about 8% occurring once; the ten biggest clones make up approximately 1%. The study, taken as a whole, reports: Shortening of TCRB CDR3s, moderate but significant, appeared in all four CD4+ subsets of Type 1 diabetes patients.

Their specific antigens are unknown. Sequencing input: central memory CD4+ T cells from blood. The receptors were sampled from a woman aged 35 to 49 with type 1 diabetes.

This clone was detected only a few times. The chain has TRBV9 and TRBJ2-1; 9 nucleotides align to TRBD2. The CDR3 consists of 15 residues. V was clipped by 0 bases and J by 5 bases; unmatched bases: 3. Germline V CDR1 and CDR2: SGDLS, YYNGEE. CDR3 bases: TGTGCCAGCAGCGTAGGACTAGCGGCCCACAATGAGCAGTTCTTC. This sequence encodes CASSVGLAAHNEQFF.

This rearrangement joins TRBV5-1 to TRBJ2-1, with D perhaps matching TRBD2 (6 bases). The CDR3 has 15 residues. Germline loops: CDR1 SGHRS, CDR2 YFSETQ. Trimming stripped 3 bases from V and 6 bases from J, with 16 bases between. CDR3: CASSSPWGVGNEQFF. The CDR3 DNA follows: TGCGCCAGCAGCTCCCCGTGGGGGGTGGGCAATGAGCAGTTCTTC.

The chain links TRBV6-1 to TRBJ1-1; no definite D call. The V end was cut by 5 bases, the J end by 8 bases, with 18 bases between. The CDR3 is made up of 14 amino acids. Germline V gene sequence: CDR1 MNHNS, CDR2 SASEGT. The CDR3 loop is CASSLYETGREAFF. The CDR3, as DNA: TGTGCCAGCAGTCTATATGAGACTGGCCGCGAAGCTTTCTTT.

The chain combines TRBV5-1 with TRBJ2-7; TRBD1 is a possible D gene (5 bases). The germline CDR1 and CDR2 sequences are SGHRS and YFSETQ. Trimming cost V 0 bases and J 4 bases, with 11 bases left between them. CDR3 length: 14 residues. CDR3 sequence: CASSLETGRYEQYF. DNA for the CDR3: TGCGCCAGCAGCTTGGAAACAGGAAGGTACGAGCAGTACTTC.

CDR3 protein: CAWDSGSGNTIYF. DNA for the CDR3: TGTGCCTGGGACAGTGGCTCTGGAAACACCATATATTTT. The chain employs TRBV30 and TRBJ1-3; a weak D match, TRBD1 (5 bases). Per the germline V gene, CDR1 is GTSNPN and CDR2 is SVGIG (reference sequence). The V end lost 5 bases, the J end lost 0 bases, and 8 bases lay between the germline ends. The CDR3 length is 13 residues.

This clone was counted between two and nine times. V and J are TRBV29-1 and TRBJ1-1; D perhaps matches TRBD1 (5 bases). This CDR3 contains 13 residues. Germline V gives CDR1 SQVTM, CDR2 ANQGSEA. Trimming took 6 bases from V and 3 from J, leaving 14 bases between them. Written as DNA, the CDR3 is TGCAGCGTGGGGGGTCTGATTTACACTGAAGCTTTCTTT. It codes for CSVGGLIYTEAFF. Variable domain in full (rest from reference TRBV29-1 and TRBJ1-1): SAVISQKPSRDICQRGTSLTIQCQVDSQVTMMFWYRQQPGQSLTLIATANQGSEATYESGFVIDKFPISRPNLTFSTLTVSNMSPEDSSIYLCSVGGLIYTEAFFGQGTRLTVV.

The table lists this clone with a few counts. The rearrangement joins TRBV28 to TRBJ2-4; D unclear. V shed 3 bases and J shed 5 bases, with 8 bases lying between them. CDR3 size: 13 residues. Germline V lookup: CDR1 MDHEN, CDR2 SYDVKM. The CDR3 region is CASSFSQQNIQYF. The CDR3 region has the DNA TGTGCCAGCAGTTTTTCACAGCAAAACATTCAGTACTTC.

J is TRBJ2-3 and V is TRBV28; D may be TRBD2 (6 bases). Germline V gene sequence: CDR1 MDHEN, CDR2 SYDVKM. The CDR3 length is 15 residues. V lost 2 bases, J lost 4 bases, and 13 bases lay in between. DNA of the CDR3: TGTGCCAGCAGTTTAGGGGGGAGTGGGGCAGATACGCAGTATTTT. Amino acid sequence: CASSLGGSGADTQYF.

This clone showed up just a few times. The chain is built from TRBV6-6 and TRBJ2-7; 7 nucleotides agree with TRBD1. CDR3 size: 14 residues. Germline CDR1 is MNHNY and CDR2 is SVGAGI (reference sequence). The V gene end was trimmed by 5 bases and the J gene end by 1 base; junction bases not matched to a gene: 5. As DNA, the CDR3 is TGTGCCAGCAGTAAAGGGGGCTCGTCCTACGAGCAGTACTTC. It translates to CASSKGGSSYEQYF.

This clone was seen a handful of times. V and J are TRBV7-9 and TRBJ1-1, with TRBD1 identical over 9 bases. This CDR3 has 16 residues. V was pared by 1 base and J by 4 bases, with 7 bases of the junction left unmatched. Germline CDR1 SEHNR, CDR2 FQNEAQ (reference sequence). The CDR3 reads CASSLEGTGRTTEAFF. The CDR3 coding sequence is TGTGCCAGCAGCTTAGAAGGGACAGGGCGGACCACTGAAGCTTTCTTT.

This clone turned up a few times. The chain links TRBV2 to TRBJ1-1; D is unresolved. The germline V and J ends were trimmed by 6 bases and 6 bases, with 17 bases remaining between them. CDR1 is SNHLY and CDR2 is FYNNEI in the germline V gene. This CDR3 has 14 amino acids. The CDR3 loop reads CASSVMPEVPEAFF. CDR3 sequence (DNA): TGTGCCAGCAGCGTCATGCCGGAGGTACCTGAAGCTTTCTTT.

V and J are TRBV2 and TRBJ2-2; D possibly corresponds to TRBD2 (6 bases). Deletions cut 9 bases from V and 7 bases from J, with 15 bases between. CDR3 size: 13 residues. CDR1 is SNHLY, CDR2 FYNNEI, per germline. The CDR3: CASSGVRGGELFF. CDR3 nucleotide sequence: TGTGCCAGTTCGGGGGTCCGGGGCGGGGAGCTGTTTTTT.

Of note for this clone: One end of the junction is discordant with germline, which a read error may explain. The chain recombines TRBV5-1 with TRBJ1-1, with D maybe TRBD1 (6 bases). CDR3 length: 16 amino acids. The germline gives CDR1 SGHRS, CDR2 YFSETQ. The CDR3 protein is CAGSSQRGSVNTEAFF. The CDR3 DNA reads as TGCGCCGGCAGCTCCCAGAGGGGGTCGGTGAACACTGAAGCTTTCTTT.

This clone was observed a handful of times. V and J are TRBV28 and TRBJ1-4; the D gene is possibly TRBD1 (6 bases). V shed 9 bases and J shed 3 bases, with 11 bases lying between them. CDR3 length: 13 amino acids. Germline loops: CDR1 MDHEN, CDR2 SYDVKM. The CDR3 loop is CASCRTANEKLFF. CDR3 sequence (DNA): TGTGCCAGTTGCCGGACAGCTAATGAAAAACTGTTTTTT.

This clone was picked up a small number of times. CDR3 loop: CASSQGTGLGEEQFF. The CDR3 DNA reads TGTGCCAGCAGCCAAGGGACAGGCCTAGGGGAGGAGCAGTTCTTC. V and J are TRBV5-4 and TRBJ2-1; 8 bases match TRBD1. With 4 bases clipped from V and 10 bases from J, the junction kept 13 bases outside the gene matches. Germline CDR1 reads SGHNT; CDR2 reads YYREEE (reference sequence). The CDR3 has 15 residues.

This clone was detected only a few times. The DNA for the CDR3 is TGTGCCAGCAGCTCAGGACAGGGCGATTCACCCCTCCACTTT. It yields the protein CASSSGQGDSPLHF. The rearrangement uses TRBV7-9 and TRBJ1-6; TRBD1 matches 8 bases. Germline CDR1 reads SEHNR; CDR2 reads FQNEAQ (reference sequence). The CDR3 totals 14 residues. The V segment lost 4 bases and the J segment 8 bases; nucleotides outside the gene matches: 4. Complete variable domain (other parts from reference TRBV7-9 and TRBJ1-6): DTGVSQNPRHKITKRGQNVTFRCDPISEHNRLYWYRQTLGQGPEFLTYFQNEAQLEKSRLLSDRFSAERPKGSFSTLEIQRTEQGDSAMYLCASSSGQGDSPLHFGNGTRLTVT.

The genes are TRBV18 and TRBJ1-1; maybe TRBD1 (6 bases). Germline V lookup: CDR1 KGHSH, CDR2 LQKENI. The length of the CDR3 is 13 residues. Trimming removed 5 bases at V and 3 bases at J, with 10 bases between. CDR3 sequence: CASSTGLDTEAFF. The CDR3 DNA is TGTGCCAGCTCAACAGGGTTGGACACTGAAGCTTTCTTT. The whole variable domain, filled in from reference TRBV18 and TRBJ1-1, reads NAGVMQNPRHLVRRRGQEARLRCSPMKGHSHVYWYRQLPEEGLKFMVYLQKENIIDESGMPKERFSAEFPKEGPSILRIQQVVRGDSAAYFCASSTGLDTEAFFGQGTRLTVV.

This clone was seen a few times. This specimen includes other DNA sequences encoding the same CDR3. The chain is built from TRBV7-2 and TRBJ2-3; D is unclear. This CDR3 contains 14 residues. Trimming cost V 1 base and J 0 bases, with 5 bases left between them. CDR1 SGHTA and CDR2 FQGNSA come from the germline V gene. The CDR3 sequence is CASSLVSSTDTQYF. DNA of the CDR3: TGTGCCAGCAGCTTAGTCAGTAGCACAGATACGCAGTATTTT.

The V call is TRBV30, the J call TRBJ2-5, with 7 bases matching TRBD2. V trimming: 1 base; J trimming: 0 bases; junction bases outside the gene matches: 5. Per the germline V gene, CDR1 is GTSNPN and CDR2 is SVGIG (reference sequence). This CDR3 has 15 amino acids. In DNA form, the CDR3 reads TGTGCCTGGAGTGGGCTAGCGGTGTACCAAGAGACCCAGTACTTC. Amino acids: CAWSGLAVYQETQYF.

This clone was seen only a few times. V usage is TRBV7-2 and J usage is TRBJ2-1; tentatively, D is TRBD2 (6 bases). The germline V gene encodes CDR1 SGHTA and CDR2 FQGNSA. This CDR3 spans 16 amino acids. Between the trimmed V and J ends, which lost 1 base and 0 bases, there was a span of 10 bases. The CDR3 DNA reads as TGTGCCAGCAGCTTAGGGCGGGACCCCTCCTACAATGAGCAGTTCTTC. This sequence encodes CASSLGRDPSYNEQFF.

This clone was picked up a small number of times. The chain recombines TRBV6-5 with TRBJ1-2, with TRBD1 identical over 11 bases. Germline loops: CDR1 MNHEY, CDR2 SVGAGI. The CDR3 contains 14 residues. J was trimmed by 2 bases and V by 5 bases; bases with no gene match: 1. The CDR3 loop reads CASSRDRGNYGYTF. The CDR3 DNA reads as TGTGCCAGCAGTCGGGACAGGGGGAACTATGGCTACACCTTC.

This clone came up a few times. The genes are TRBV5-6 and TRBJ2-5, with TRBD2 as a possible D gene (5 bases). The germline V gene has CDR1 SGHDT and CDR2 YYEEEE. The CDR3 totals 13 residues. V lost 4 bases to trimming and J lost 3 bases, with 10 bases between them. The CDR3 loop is CASSEGPKETQYF. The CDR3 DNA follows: TGTGCCAGCAGCGAGGGCCCTAAAGAGACCCAGTACTTC.

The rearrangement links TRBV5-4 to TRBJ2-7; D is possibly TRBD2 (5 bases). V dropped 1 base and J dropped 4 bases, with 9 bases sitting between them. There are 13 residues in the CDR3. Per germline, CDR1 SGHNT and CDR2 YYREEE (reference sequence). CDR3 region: CASSLNTGYEQYF. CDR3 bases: TGTGCCAGCAGCTTGAACACGGGATACGAGCAGTACTTC.

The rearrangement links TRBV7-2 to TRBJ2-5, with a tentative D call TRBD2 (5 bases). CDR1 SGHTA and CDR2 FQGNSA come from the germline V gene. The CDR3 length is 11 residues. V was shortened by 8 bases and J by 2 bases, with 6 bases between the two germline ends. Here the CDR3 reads CASGEQETQYF. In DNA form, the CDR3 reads TGTGCCAGCGGGGAGCAAGAGACCCAGTACTTC. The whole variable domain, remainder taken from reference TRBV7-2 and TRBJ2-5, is GAGVSQSPSNKVTEKGKDVELRCDPISGHTALYWYRQSLGQGLEFLIYFQGNSAPDKSGLPSDRFSAERTGGSVSTLTIQRTQQEDSAVYLCASGEQETQYFGPGTRLLVL.

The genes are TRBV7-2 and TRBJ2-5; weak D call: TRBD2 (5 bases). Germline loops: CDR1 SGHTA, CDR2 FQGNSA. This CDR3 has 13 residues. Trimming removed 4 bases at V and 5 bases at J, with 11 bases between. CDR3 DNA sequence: TGTGCCAGCAGCTCCTGGACGGGGGAGACCCAGTACTTC. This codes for CASSSWTGETQYF.

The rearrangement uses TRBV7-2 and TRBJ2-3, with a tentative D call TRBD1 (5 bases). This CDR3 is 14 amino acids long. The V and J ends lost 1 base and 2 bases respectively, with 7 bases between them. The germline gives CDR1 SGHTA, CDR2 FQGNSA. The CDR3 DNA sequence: TGTGCCAGCAGCTTAGGGGGCACCACAGATACGCAGTATTTT. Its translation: CASSLGGTTDTQYF.